Shown below are 18 T cell receptor beta chains from a single sample sequenced in a study of TET2 disruption in CD19-targeted CAR T cells (dated by TCRdb to about 2018). Antigens of these TCRs are unknown. Reading the label with the study, this specimen's treatment or condition is: autologous CTL019 cells: CD19 CAR with 4-1BB and CD3 zeta domains. Preparation of the library involved the immunoSEQ multiplex PCR assay. The immuneACCESS repertoire file appears here via TCRdb, limited to in-frame rearrangements. These files lack a portion of the clones; in checked studies, under half of the deficit traces to unresolved V genes, and the cause of the others is not known. For this sample, the table gives 25,000 to 30,000 clones. 1.9% of the sample is in the top ten clones. This specimen was CD8- CAR+ T cells sorted from cultured blood T cells, taken for CD19 CAR T cell therapy. This sample's cell subset or site label indicates: CD8-negative CAR-positive T cells from the infusion product. These receptors all stem from a man between 65 and 85 years old with chronic lymphocytic leukemia.

Points on this clone: The sequenced fragment ends 3 residues before the CDR3 boundary, so the rest is inferred from the germline J gene. This sequence joins TRBV2 and TRBJ1-2, with D perhaps TRBD1 (6 bases). This CDR3 has 14 amino acids. V shed 6 bases and J shed 4 bases, with 15 bases lying between them. Looked up from germline, CDR1 is SNHLY and CDR2 is FYNNEI. CDR3 bases read: TGTGCCAGCAGCAGTGAAACAGGGTTCTATGGC. Residues: CASSSETGFYG. The full-length CDR3 reads as CASSSETGFYGYTF.

CDR3 bases read: TGCGCCAGCAGCGTAACAGGCGGTTCCATGAACACTGAA. Amino acids: CASSVTGGSMNTE. The CDR3 reads in full as CASSVTGGSMNTEAFF. V is TRBV5-1 and J is TRBJ1-1; perhaps TRBD1 as D (5 bases). The CDR3 end lies 3 residues beyond the end of the read and is filled in from the germline J gene. This CDR3 is built from 16 residues. The germline gives CDR1 SGHRS, CDR2 YFSETQ. The ends were cut back, 4 bases at V and 0 bases at J, with 16 bases in the middle.

The CDR3 sequence is CASTPREGPDTYTF. The CDR3 bases that were read are TGTGCCAGTACCCCACGAGAGGGCCCAGATACC. The chain has TRBV19 and TRBJ1-2, with no clear D. From the germline J gene comes the end of the CDR3, since the read stops 3 residues before it. The CDR3 sequence is 14 residues long. Germline V gene data show CDR1 as LNHDA and CDR2 as SQIVND (reference sequence).

About this clone itself: The CDR3 goes on 3 residues after the read ends, and that part is filled in from the germline J gene. This sequence joins TRBV29-1 and TRBJ1-2; D unresolved. Trimming pared 0 bases from V and 4 bases from J, leaving 12 bases between. The CDR3 spans 14 residues. Germline loops: CDR1 SQVTM, CDR2 ANQGSEA. CDR3 in amino acids: CSVEDYSRSYGYTF. The CDR3 DNA, read in part, is TGCAGCGTTGAAGACTACAGTCGCAGCTATGGC.

In the case of this clone: The CDR3 extends 3 residues past the end of the read, so its final part is completed from the germline J gene. The V call is TRBV5-5, the J call TRBJ2-4, with D possibly TRBD1 on 6 matching bases. Per germline, CDR1 SGHKS and CDR2 YYEKEE (reference sequence). There are 14 residues in the CDR3. Incomplete CDR3 DNA: TGTGCCAGCAGCTTCGGGACACTCAATCAGCCT. Protein: CASSFGTLNQP. The entire CDR3 reads CASSFGTLNQPQYF.

As concerns this clone: The CDR3 end lies 3 residues beyond the end of the read and is filled in from the germline J gene. Different DNA sequences within this sample yield the same CDR3. The rearrangement links TRBV18 to TRBJ1-2; D may be TRBD1 (5 bases). The CDR3 is 14 amino acids. Germline V gene sequence: CDR1 KGHSH, CDR2 LQKENI. Incomplete CDR3 DNA: TGTGCCAGCTCCCCTCCGACAGTTTCCTACGAC. Translated, it gives CASSPPTVSYD. The whole CDR3 protein is CASSPPTVSYDYTF. The full variable domain, completed using reference TRBV18 and TRBJ1-2, is NAGVMQNPRHLVRRRGQEARLRCSPMKGHSHVYWYRQLPEEGLKFMVYLQKENIIDESGMPKERFSAEFPKEGPSILRIQQVVRGDSAAYFCASSPPTVSYDYTFGSGTRLTVV.

A word on this clone: The junction shows a germline mismatch at one end, possibly a read error. The read falls 3 residues short of the CDR3 end, and the missing part is taken from the germline J gene. V and J are TRBV9 and TRBJ2-3, with 12 nucleotides matching TRBD2. Germline V CDR1 and CDR2: SGDLS, YYNGEE. The CDR3 totals 16 residues. The sequenced CDR3 bases are TGTGCCAGCAGCCCCGGGTCTAGCGGGGGGGCAGAGACG. It specifies CASSPGSSGGAET. The full CDR3 is CASSPGSSGGAETQYF.

Worth noting for this clone: Coverage ceases 3 residues before the CDR3 finishes, and the germline J gene fills in the end. The rearrangement links TRBV20-1 to TRBJ2-5, with a tentative D call TRBD2 (6 bases). The V end was cut by 3 bases, the J end by 6 bases, with 17 bases between. The germline V gene encodes CDR1 DFQATT and CDR2 SNEGSKA (reference sequence). CDR3 length: 14 residues. The CDR3 sequence: CSASDPSAQKTQYF. CDR3 DNA (partial): TGCAGTGCTAGCGATCCTAGCGCTCAAAAGACC.

In regard to this clone: The read comes to an end 3 residues before the CDR3 does, leaving the germline J gene to fill in the end. Other DNA variants within this sample encode the same CDR3. The chain employs TRBV10-3 and TRBJ1-3; D is possibly TRBD1 (6 bases). Deletions cut 6 bases from V and 7 bases from J, with 16 bases between. In germline, CDR1 is ENHRY, CDR2 SYGVKD. This CDR3 region has 14 residues. The CDR3 bases that were read are TGTGCCATCAGCCCAGGGGACGTCGGGAACACC. Protein: CAISPGDVGNT. From start to end, the CDR3 is CAISPGDVGNTIYF.

In regard to this clone: The read finishes 3 residues shy of the CDR3 end, and the germline J gene is used to complete it. The rearrangement uses TRBV9 and TRBJ2-3; TRBD2 aligns across 10 bases. Germline values: CDR1 SGDLS, CDR2 YYNGEE. The CDR3 has 16 residues. Trimming removed 4 bases from V and 2 bases from J; junction bases left unmatched: 7. CDR3 region: CASSLSGGTSTDTQYF. The part of the CDR3 DNA that was read is TGTGCCAGCAGCCTTAGCGGGGGGACCTCCACAGATACG.

Concerning this clone: The read is 3 residues too short to cover the CDR3 end, so that end is filled in from the germline J gene. Other DNA sequences in this specimen translate into the identical CDR3. The chain joins TRBV20-1 to TRBJ1-2; TRBD1 matches at 9 bases. The CDR3 loop spans 13 amino acids. The germline V gene has CDR1 DFQATT and CDR2 SNEGSKA (reference sequence). Germline trimming cut 5 bases from V and 5 bases from J; bases unmatched to any gene: 6. The sequenced part of the CDR3 DNA is TGCAGTGCTTCACCGGGACAGGGATATGGC. Translating gives CSASPGQGYG. The whole CDR3 protein reads CSASPGQGYGYTF.

Concerning this clone itself: The read ends 3 residues early relative to the CDR3; the germline J gene fills the gap. The genes are TRBV6-1 and TRBJ1-5; 7 positions agree with TRBD1. Germline CDR1 MNHNS, CDR2 SASEGT. This CDR3 region has 15 residues. V lost 1 base, J lost 4 bases, and 4 bases stayed unmatched. Here the CDR3 reads CASSEVGGQNQPQHF. Partial CDR3 DNA: TGTGCCAGCAGTGAAGTTGGGGGACAGAATCAGCCC.

Regarding this clone: The CDR3 end lies 3 residues beyond the end of the read and is filled in from the germline J gene. J is TRBJ2-7 and V is TRBV14, with a possible D match to TRBD2 (6 bases). The CDR3 extends over 13 amino acids. Trimming cost V 8 bases and J 2 bases, with 13 bases left between them. Per the germline V gene, CDR1 is SGHDN and CDR2 is FVKESK. The sequenced CDR3 bases are TGTGCCAGCGGCAGACCGGGGGCCTACGAG. It yields the protein CASGRPGAYE. The whole CDR3 sequence reads CASGRPGAYEQYF.

This clone shows up as medium-sized by frequency. The read ends 3 residues shy of where the CDR3 ends; the end is completed using the germline J gene. This chain links TRBV2 with TRBJ2-1, with 9 bases aligning to TRBD2. J gave up 0 bases and V 6 bases, and 6 bases lay outside the gene matches. The CDR3 has 16 residues. Germline V gives CDR1 SNHLY, CDR2 FYNNEI. CDR3 DNA (partial): TGTGCCAGCAGGCCGGGACTAGCTCCCTCCTACAATGAG. Translating gives CASRPGLAPSYNE. The complete CDR3 reads CASRPGLAPSYNEQFF.

As for this clone: The CDR3 end falls 3 residues outside the read, so it is completed with the germline J gene. The chain is built from TRBV18 and TRBJ2-1, with D perhaps matching TRBD1 or TRBD2 (5 bases each). The CDR3 loop spans 13 amino acids. With 5 bases removed from V and 9 bases from J, the gap between germline ends came to 14 bases. The germline CDR1 and CDR2 sequences are KGHSH and LQKENI. The CDR3 loop reads CASSIDLRGEQFF. The sequenced CDR3 bases are TGTGCCAGCTCAATTGATCTGAGGGGTGAG.

In regard to this clone: The missing CDR3 end, 3 residues past where the read stops, is filled in from the germline J gene. This chain connects TRBV19 to TRBJ1-2, with 7 bases aligning to TRBD1. This CDR3 has 13 amino acids. Germline V lookup: CDR1 LNHDA, CDR2 SQIVND (reference sequence). V shed 8 bases, J shed 4 bases, and the junction held 7 bases outside the gene matches. The CDR3 sequence: CASWTGRGYGYTF. Partial CDR3 DNA: TGTGCCAGTTGGACAGGAAGGGGCTATGGC.

As to this clone: Coverage ceases 3 residues before the CDR3 finishes, and the germline J gene fills in the end. The V call is TRBV30, the J call TRBJ1-6, with 7 bases fitting TRBD1. CDR1 and CDR2 from the germline V gene are GTSNPN and SVGIG (reference sequence). V shed 2 bases and J 2 bases; nucleotides not matched to a gene: 9. This CDR3 spans 17 amino acids. CDR3 region: CAWSSDRAGTYNSPLHF. The sequenced part of the CDR3 DNA is TGTGCCTGGAGTTCTGACAGGGCAGGGACCTATAATTCACCC.

Remarks on this clone: The read ends 3 residues before the CDR3 terminus; that terminus is restored from the germline J gene. V usage is TRBV18 and J usage is TRBJ2-7; 9 bases line up with TRBD1. V lost 6 bases and J lost 4; bases outside the gene matches: 7. Germline values: CDR1 KGHSH, CDR2 LQKENI. This CDR3 is 14 amino acids long. The CDR3 reads CASSPTGGRYEQYF. The sequenced CDR3 bases are TGTGCCAGCTCGCCCACAGGGGGCCGGTACGAG.